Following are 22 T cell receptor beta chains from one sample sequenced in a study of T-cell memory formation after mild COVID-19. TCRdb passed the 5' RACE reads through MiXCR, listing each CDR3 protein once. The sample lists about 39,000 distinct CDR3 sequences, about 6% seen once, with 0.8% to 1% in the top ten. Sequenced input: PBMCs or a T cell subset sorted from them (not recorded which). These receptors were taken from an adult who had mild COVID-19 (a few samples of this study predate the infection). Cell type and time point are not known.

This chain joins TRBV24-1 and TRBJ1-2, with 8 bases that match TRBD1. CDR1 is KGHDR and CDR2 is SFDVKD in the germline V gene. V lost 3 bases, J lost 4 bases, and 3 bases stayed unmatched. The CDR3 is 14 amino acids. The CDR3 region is CATSDTGTGYGYTF. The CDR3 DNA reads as TGTGCCACCAGTGATACCGGGACAGGCTATGGCTACACCTTC.

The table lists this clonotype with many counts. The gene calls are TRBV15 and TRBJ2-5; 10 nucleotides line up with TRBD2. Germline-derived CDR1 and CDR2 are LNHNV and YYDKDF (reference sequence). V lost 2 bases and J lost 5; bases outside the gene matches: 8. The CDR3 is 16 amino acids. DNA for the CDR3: TGTGCCACCAGCAGAAGGACTAGCGGTCCGTTGGAGACCCAGTACTTC. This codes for CATSRRTSGPLETQYF.

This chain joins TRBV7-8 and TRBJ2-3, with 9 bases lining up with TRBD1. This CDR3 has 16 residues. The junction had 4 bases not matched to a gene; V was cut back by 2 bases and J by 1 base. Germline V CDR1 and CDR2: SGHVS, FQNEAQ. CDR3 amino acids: CASSLLDRGGTDTQYF. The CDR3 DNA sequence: TGTGCCAGCAGCTTACTCGACAGGGGGGGCACAGATACGCAGTATTTT.

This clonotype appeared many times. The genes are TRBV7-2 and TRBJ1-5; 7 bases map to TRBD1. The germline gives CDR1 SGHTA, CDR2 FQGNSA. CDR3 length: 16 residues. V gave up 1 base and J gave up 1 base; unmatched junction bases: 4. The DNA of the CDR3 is TGTGCCAGCAGCTTAGTACTCAGGGGGAGCAATCAGCCCCAGCATTTT. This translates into CASSLVLRGSNQPQHF.

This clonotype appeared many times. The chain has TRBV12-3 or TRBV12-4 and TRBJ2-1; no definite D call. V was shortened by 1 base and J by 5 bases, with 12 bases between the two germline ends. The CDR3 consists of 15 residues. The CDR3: CASSLGQARNNEQFF. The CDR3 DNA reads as TGTGCCAGCAGTTTAGGGCAGGCCCGCAACAATGAGCAGTTCTTC.

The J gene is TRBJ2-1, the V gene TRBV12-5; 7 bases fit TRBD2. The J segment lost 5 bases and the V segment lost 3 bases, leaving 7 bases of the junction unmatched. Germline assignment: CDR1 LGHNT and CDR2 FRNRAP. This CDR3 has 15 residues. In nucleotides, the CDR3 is TGTGCTAGTGGTTTTGGCGGGAGCTTCCACAATGAGCAGTTCTTC. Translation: CASGFGGSFHNEQFF.

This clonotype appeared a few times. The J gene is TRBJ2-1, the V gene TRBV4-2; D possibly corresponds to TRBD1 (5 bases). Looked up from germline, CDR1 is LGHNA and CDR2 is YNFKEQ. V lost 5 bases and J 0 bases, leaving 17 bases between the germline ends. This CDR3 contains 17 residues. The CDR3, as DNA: TGTGCCAGCAGCGTCTCAGGGTATAGGAGCTCCTACAATGAGCAGTTCTTC. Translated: CASSVSGYRSSYNEQFF.

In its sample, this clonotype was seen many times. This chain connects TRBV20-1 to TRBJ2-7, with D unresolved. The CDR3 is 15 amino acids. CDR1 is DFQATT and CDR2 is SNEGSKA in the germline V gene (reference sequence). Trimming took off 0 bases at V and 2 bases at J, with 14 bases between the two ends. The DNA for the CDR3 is TGCAGTGCTAGAGATAGTGTCGCGCCAACCTACGAGCAGTACTTC. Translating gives CSARDSVAPTYEQYF.

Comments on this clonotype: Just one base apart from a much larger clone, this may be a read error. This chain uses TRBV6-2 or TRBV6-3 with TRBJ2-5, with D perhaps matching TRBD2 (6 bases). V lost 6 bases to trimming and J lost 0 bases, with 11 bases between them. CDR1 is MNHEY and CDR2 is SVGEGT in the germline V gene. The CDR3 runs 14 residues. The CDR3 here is CASSRGTDQETQYF. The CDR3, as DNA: TGTGCCAGCAGCCGCGGGACTGACCAAGAGACCCAGTACTTC.

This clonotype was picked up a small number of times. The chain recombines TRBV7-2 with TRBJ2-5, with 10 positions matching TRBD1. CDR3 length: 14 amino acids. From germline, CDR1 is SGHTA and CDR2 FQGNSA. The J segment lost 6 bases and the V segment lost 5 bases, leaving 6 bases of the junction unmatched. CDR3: CASSLGQGRKTQYF. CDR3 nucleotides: TGTGCCAGCAGCCTGGGACAGGGGAGGAAGACCCAGTACTTC.

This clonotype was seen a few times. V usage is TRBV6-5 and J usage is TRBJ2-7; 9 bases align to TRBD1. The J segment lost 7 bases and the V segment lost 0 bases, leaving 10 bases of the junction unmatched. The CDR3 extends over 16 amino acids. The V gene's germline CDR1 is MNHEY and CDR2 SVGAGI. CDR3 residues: CASSYSTGTGIREQYF. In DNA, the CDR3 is TGTGCCAGCAGTTACTCCACCGGGACAGGGATCAGGGAGCAGTACTTC.

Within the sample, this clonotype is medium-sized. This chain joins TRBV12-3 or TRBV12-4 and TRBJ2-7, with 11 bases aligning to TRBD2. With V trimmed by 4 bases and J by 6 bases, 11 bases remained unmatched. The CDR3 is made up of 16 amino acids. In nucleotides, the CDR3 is TGTGCCAGCAGTTCCCAACTAGCGGGAGCGGCCTCCGAGCAGTACTTC. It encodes CASSSQLAGAASEQYF.

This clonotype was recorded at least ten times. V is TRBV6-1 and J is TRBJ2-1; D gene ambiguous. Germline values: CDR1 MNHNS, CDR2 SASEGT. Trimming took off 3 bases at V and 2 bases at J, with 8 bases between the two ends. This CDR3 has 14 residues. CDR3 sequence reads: CASSEAAAYNEQFF. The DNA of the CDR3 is TGTGCCAGCAGTGAGGCAGCAGCCTACAATGAGCAGTTCTTC.

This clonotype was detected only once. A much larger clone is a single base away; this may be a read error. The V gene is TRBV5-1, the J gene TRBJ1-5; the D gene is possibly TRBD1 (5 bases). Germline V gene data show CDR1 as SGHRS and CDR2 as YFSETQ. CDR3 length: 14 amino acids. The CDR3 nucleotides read TGCGCCAGCAGCTTGGGACAGCCCAATCAGCCCAAGCATTTT. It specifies CASSLGQPNQPKHF. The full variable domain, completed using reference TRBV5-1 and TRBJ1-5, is KAGVTQTPRYLIKTRGQQVTLSCSPISGHRSVSWYQQTPGQGLQFLFEYFSETQRNKGNFPGRFSGRQFSNSRSEMNVSTLELGDSALYLCASSLGQPNQPKHFGDGTRLSIL.

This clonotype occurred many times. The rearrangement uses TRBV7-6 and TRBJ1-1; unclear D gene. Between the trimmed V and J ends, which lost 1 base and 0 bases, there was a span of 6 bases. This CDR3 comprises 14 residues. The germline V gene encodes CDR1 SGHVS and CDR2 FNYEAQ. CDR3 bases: TGTGCCAGCAGCTTAGGGTACGTGAACACTGAAGCTTTCTTT. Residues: CASSLGYVNTEAFF.

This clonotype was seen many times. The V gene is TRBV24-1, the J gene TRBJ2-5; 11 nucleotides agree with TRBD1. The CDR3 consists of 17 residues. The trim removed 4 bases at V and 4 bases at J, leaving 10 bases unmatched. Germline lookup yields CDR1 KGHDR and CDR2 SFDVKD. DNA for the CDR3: TGTGCCACCAGTGAAGGAGGACAGGGGGCACTTGGAGAGACCCAGTACTTC. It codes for CATSEGGQGALGETQYF.

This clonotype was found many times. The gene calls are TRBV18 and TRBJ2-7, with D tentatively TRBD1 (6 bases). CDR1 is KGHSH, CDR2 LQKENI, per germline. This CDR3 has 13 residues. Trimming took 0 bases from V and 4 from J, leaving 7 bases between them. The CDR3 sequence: CASSPPTGYEQYF. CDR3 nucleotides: TGTGCCAGCTCACCACCGACAGGTTACGAGCAGTACTTC. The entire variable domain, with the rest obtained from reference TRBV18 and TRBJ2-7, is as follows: NAGVMQNPRHLVRRRGQEARLRCSPMKGHSHVYWYRQLPEEGLKFMVYLQKENIIDESGMPKERFSAEFPKEGPSILRIQQVVRGDSAAYFCASSPPTGYEQYFGPGTRLTVT.

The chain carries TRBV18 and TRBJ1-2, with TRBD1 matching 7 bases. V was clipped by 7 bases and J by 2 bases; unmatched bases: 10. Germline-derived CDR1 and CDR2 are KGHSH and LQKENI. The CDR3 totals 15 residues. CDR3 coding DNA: TGTGCCAGCTGCCCTTCGACAGGGTTGAACTATGGCTACACCTTC. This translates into CASCPSTGLNYGYTF.

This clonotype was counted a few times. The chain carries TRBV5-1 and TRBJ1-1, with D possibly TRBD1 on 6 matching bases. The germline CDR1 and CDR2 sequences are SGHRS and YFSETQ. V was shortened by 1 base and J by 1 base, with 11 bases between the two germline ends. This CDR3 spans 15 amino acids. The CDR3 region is CASSLTGSGNTEAFF. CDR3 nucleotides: TGCGCCAGCAGCTTGACAGGGAGCGGGAACACTGAAGCTTTCTTT.

CDR3 bases: TGTGCCAGCAGTCCCCCTGGGAATCAGCCCCAGCATTTT. Translated: CASSPPGNQPQHF. The rearrangement uses TRBV27 and TRBJ1-5; D remains ambiguous. The length of the CDR3 is 13 residues. Germline-derived CDR1 and CDR2 are MNHEY and SMNVEV (reference sequence). Deletions cut 5 bases from V and 4 bases from J, with 9 bases between.

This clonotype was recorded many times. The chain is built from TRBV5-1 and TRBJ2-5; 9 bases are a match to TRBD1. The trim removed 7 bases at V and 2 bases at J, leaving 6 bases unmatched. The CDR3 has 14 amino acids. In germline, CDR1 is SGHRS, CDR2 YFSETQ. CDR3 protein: CASRTGTGQETQYF. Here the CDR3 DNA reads TGCGCCAGCCGAACCGGGACAGGGCAAGAGACCCAGTACTTC.

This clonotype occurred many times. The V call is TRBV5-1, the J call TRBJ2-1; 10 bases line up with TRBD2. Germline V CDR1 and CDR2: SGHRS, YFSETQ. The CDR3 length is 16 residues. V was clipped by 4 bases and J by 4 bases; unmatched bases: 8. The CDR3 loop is CASSATSGTIYNEQFF. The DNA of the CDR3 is TGCGCCAGCAGCGCAACTAGCGGGACGATTTACAATGAGCAGTTCTTC.